The 29 T cell receptor beta chains below all came from one sample that was sequenced in a study of cytomegalovirus exposure and HLA in healthy donors. PCR was performed using 60 Vbeta and 13 Jbeta primers. Only in-frame clones appear in the TCRdb table, and some are missing; sequencing was by immunoSEQ multiplex PCR. The sample lists 100,000 to 120,000 clones; roughly an eighth were seen once. Source material: PBMCs. These receptors were collected from a man aged 35-49 years in good health and CMV-seropositive.

The gene calls are TRBV11-3 and TRBJ2-7; D remains unclear. The CDR3 contains 12 residues. The V gene lost 3 bases and the J gene lost 3 bases, with 6 bases spanning the gap. From germline, CDR1 is SGHNT and CDR2 YENEEA. CDR3 loop: CASSLTGYEQYF. For the CDR3, the DNA is TGTGCCAGCAGCTTGACGGGCTACGAGCAGTACTTC.

This chain connects TRBV5-1 to TRBJ2-1; the D gene is possibly TRBD2 (6 bases). The germline V gene encodes CDR1 SGHRS and CDR2 YFSETQ. V shed 3 bases and J shed 1 base, with 20 bases lying between them. This CDR3 spans 18 amino acids. CDR3 region: CASSSARDFPLSYNEQFF. The CDR3 DNA sequence: TGCGCCAGCAGCTCGGCGAGGGACTTCCCCTTATCCTACAATGAGCAGTTCTTC.

This clone was picked up a small number of times. The V call is TRBV30, the J call TRBJ2-1; D might be TRBD2 (6 bases). Per germline, CDR1 GTSNPN and CDR2 SVGIG (reference sequence). This CDR3 comprises 13 residues. V was cut by 4 bases and J by 12 bases, with 19 bases left in between. The CDR3 DNA sequence: TGTGCCTGGACAGTTGGGGGACGGGAGTTGCAGTTCTTC. Its translation is CAWTVGGRELQFF. Combining the CDR3 with reference TRBV30 and TRBJ2-1 gives the whole variable domain SQTIHQWPATLVQPVGSPLSLECTVEGTSNPNLYWYRQAAGRGLQLLFYSVGIGQISSEVPQNLSASRPQDRQFILSSKKLLLSDSGFYLCAWTVGGRELQFFGPGTRLTVL.

This clone showed up just a few times. The V and J genes are TRBV29-1 and TRBJ2-1, with TRBD2 matching over 8 bases. Germline assignment: CDR1 SQVTM and CDR2 ANQGSEA. The CDR3 is 13 amino acids. Germline trimming cut 4 bases from V and 6 bases from J; bases unmatched to any gene: 5. CDR3 protein: CSVGRTSFNEQFF. For the CDR3, the DNA is TGCAGCGTTGGTCGGACTAGCTTCAATGAGCAGTTCTTC.

This clone was seen only a few times. The CDR3 is CASSFLAAGGYTF. The CDR3 coding sequence is TGTGCCAGCAGTTTTTTAGCAGCGGGTGGCTACACCTTC. V is TRBV27 and J is TRBJ1-2; D ambiguous. CDR1 and CDR2 (germline): MNHEY, SMNVEV (reference sequence). CDR3 length: 13 amino acids. V was shortened by 3 bases and J by 7 bases, with 12 bases between the two germline ends.

V gene TRBV30 combines with J gene TRBJ1-5; no clear D. V lost 0 bases to trimming and J lost 11 bases, with 20 bases between them. Germline assignment: CDR1 GTSNPN and CDR2 SVGIG (reference sequence). This CDR3 spans 15 amino acids. This chain's CDR3 is CAWSVKARSPWAQHF. Written as DNA, the CDR3 is TGTGCCTGGAGTGTAAAGGCTAGGTCCCCATGGGCCCAGCATTTT.

The table lists this clone with a few counts. The chain couples TRBV12-5 to TRBJ1-3; possibly TRBD1 for D (6 bases). The V gene lost 5 bases and the J gene lost 0 bases, with 8 bases spanning the gap. This CDR3 comprises 14 residues. Germline CDR1 LGHNT, CDR2 FRNRAP. CDR3 loop: CASGTGNSGNTIYF. In DNA form, the CDR3 reads TGTGCTAGTGGTACAGGGAACTCTGGAAACACCATATATTTT.

This chain connects TRBV7-6 to TRBJ2-2; D perhaps matches TRBD2 (5 bases). Germline-derived CDR1 and CDR2 are SGHVS and FNYEAQ. V dropped 6 bases and J dropped 7 bases, with 12 bases sitting between them. CDR3 length: 13 amino acids. The CDR3 nucleotides read TGTGCCAGCAGTCCCAGAGGGAGCGGGGAGCTGTTTTTT. It is translated as CASSPRGSGELFF.

This clone occurred a few times. The V call is TRBV2, the J call TRBJ1-5; 7 bases are shared with TRBD1. In germline, CDR1 is SNHLY, CDR2 FYNNEI. The CDR3 contains 15 residues. With 7 bases clipped from V and 0 bases from J, the junction kept 6 bases outside the gene matches. The CDR3 coding sequence is TGTGCCAGCACCAGGGGGAGGTATAGCAATCAGCCCCAGCATTTT. Translated: CASTRGRYSNQPQHF. The full variable domain, completed using reference TRBV2 and TRBJ1-5, is EPEVTQTPSHQVTQMGQEVILRCVPISNHLYFYWYRQILGQKVEFLVSFYNNEISEKSEIFDDQFSVERPDGSNFTLKIRSTKLEDSAMYFCASTRGRYSNQPQHFGDGTRLSIL.

Only a few counts were recorded for this clone. This rearrangement joins TRBV4-1 to TRBJ2-1, with 11 bases identical to TRBD2. The CDR3 loop spans 17 amino acids. From germline, CDR1 is MGHRA and CDR2 YSYEKL. V shed 0 bases, J shed 2 bases, and the junction held 3 bases outside the gene matches. In DNA form, the CDR3 reads TGCGCCAGCAGCCAAGAACCTAGCGGGAGGCCCTACAATGAGCAGTTCTTC. Translation gives CASSQEPSGRPYNEQFF.

This chain connects TRBV30 to TRBJ1-5, with 9 bases fitting TRBD1. Germline V lookup: CDR1 GTSNPN, CDR2 SVGIG (reference sequence). The CDR3 length is 15 residues. Trimming took 5 bases from V and 1 from J; bases not matched to a gene: 6. This CDR3 is CAWGTGLGSNQPQHF. Here the CDR3 DNA reads TGTGCCTGGGGGACAGGGCTGGGAAGCAATCAGCCCCAGCATTTT.

The V gene is TRBV30, the J gene TRBJ1-5; D possibly corresponds to TRBD1 (6 bases). This CDR3 has 17 residues. V lost 0 bases and J 0 bases, leaving 15 bases between the germline ends. Germline CDR1 reads GTSNPN; CDR2 reads SVGIG (reference sequence). The CDR3 here is CAWSVRGGPNSNQPQHF. In DNA, the CDR3 is TGTGCCTGGAGTGTACGGGGGGGCCCAAATAGCAATCAGCCCCAGCATTTT.

There are a few counts of this clone. This chain joins TRBV2 and TRBJ1-4, with 8 bases fitting TRBD1. The CDR3 totals 14 residues. V was clipped by 3 bases and J by 7 bases; unmatched bases: 4. Germline V lookup: CDR1 SNHLY, CDR2 FYNNEI. This CDR3 is CASSDRGRVEKLFF. The CDR3 DNA is TGTGCCAGCAGTGACAGGGGGCGGGTTGAAAAACTGTTTTTT. The full variable domain, its missing parts supplied by reference TRBV2 and TRBJ1-4, is EPEVTQTPSHQVTQMGQEVILRCVPISNHLYFYWYRQILGQKVEFLVSFYNNEISEKSEIFDDQFSVERPDGSNFTLKIRSTKLEDSAMYFCASSDRGRVEKLFFGSGTQLSVL.

In this sample, this clone turned up a few times. The J gene is TRBJ1-2, the V gene TRBV4-3, with TRBD1 as a possible D gene (5 bases). Germline V CDR1 and CDR2: LGHNA, YSLEER. The CDR3 runs to 14 residues. The ends were cut back, 0 bases at V and 10 bases at J, with 15 bases in the middle. As DNA, the CDR3 is TGCGCCAGCAGCCAAGATCAGGGCAGGGCGAACTACACCTTC. This sequence encodes CASSQDQGRANYTF.

The chain carries TRBV2 and TRBJ2-3; D might be TRBD1 (6 bases). V shed 2 bases and J shed 1 base, with 7 bases lying between them. The CDR3 sequence is 14 residues long. Per the germline V gene, CDR1 is SNHLY and CDR2 is FYNNEI. The CDR3 DNA is TGTGCCAGCAGTGAACAGGGGCGCACAGATACGCAGTATTTT. Translated: CASSEQGRTDTQYF.

This clone was seen a handful of times. The rearrangement links TRBV11-3 to TRBJ2-5, with D perhaps TRBD1 (6 bases). Per germline, CDR1 SGHNT and CDR2 YENEEA. This CDR3 comprises 14 residues. Trimming removed 4 bases at V and 4 bases at J, with 13 bases between. The CDR3 DNA sequence: TGTGCCAGCAGCTCTTCAGGGGATCGAGAGACCCAGTACTTC. Protein: CASSSSGDRETQYF.

This chain uses TRBV30 with TRBJ1-4, with D tentatively TRBD1 (5 bases). This CDR3 contains 14 residues. Germline V gene data show CDR1 as GTSNPN and CDR2 as SVGIG (reference sequence). V gave up 0 bases and J gave up 7 bases, with 12 bases separating them. The CDR3 reads CAWSVSGVAEKLFF. The CDR3 DNA is TGTGCCTGGAGTGTTTCGGGGGTTGCTGAAAAACTGTTTTTT.

This clone has only a few counts. V and J are TRBV5-1 and TRBJ1-2; 9 bases agree with TRBD1. The CDR3 is made up of 14 amino acids. Losses at the gene ends were 4 bases for V and 7 bases for J; bases not matched to a gene: 8. The germline gives CDR1 SGHRS, CDR2 YFSETQ. CDR3 coding DNA: TGCGCCAGCAGCCCCGGGACAGGGACGCGTGGCTACACCTTC. This encodes CASSPGTGTRGYTF.

In this sample, this clone turned up a few times. The V gene is TRBV10-1, the J gene TRBJ2-5; a possible D gene is TRBD2 (5 bases). Trimming took off 0 bases at V and 3 bases at J, with 14 bases between the two ends. From germline, CDR1 is WNHNN and CDR2 SYGVQD (reference sequence). The CDR3 runs to 16 residues. CDR3 amino acids: CASSESSIATKETQYF. In nucleotides, the CDR3 is TGCGCCAGCAGTGAGTCGAGTATAGCGACAAAAGAGACCCAGTACTTC.

The rearrangement links TRBV6-9 to TRBJ2-3; TRBD2 matches 15 bases. V gave up 4 bases and J gave up 6 bases; unmatched junction bases: 5. Germline-derived CDR1 and CDR2 are MNHGY and SVAAGI. The CDR3 totals 16 residues. This CDR3 is CASSSWTSGRGDTQYF. The CDR3 coding sequence is TGTGCCAGCAGTTCCTGGACTAGCGGGAGGGGGGATACGCAGTATTTT.

This clone has only a few counts. V is TRBV30 and J is TRBJ2-1, with D possibly being TRBD2 (5 bases). Germline assignment: CDR1 GTSNPN and CDR2 SVGIG (reference sequence). This CDR3 is built from 11 residues. The V end was cut by 3 bases, the J end by 10 bases, with 10 bases between. CDR3 coding DNA: TGTGCCTGGAGCGGGAATATGGAGCAGTTCTTC. Encoded protein: CAWSGNMEQFF.

This clone was detected a few times. This rearrangement joins TRBV6-6 to TRBJ2-7; 8 bases are a match to TRBD2. The CDR3 is 13 residues long. Germline V gene sequence: CDR1 MNHNY, CDR2 SVGAGI (reference sequence). Trimming at V came to 2 bases and at J to 6 bases, leaving 3 bases not matched to a gene. The CDR3 DNA sequence: TGTGCCAGCAGTTACACGGGGGGGGGCGAGCAGTACTTC. This gives the protein CASSYTGGGEQYF.

This clone has just a few counts. CDR3 in DNA: TGCGCCAGCAGCCAATTAGAGGGGGTAGCGGGAGCGAACACCGGGGAGCTGTTTTTT. It codes for CASSQLEGVAGANTGELFF. The rearrangement links TRBV4-3 to TRBJ2-2; 9 bases are a match to TRBD2. The germline gives CDR1 LGHNA, CDR2 YSLEER. V gave up 2 bases and J gave up 0 bases; unmatched junction bases: 10. The CDR3 sequence is 19 residues long.

This chain joins TRBV7-9 and TRBJ2-5, with a tentative D call TRBD2 (5 bases). Germline V gene lookup returns CDR1 SEHNR and CDR2 FQNEAQ (reference sequence). This CDR3 spans 15 amino acids. Trimming pared 5 bases from V and 3 bases from J, leaving 16 bases between. The CDR3 is CASSRGRIGEETQYF. CDR3 coding DNA: TGTGCCAGCAGCCGAGGGAGAATTGGGGAAGAGACCCAGTACTTC. The variable domain in full, with the rest retrieved from reference TRBV7-9 and TRBJ2-5, is DTGVSQNPRHKITKRGQNVTFRCDPISEHNRLYWYRQTLGQGPEFLTYFQNEAQLEKSRLLSDRFSAERPKGSFSTLEIQRTEQGDSAMYLCASSRGRIGEETQYFGPGTRLLVL.

V and J are TRBV19 and TRBJ2-3; D might be TRBD2 (6 bases). Germline V CDR1 and CDR2: LNHDA, SQIVND (reference sequence). V lost 1 base, J lost 3 bases, and 11 bases lay in between. CDR3 length equals 15 residues. CDR3 in amino acids: CASSIGDSGTDTQYF. CDR3 sequence (DNA): TGTGCCAGTAGTATAGGCGACAGCGGGACAGATACGCAGTATTTT.

This sequence joins TRBV5-1 and TRBJ1-3; maybe TRBD1 (5 bases). Germline values: CDR1 SGHRS, CDR2 YFSETQ. The CDR3 sequence is 15 residues long. The V end was cut by 0 bases, the J end by 0 bases, with 7 bases between. DNA of the CDR3: TGCGCCAGCAGCTTGGAGGGGATCTCTGGAAACACCATATATTTT. This encodes CASSLEGISGNTIYF.

J is TRBJ1-5 and V is TRBV28; no firm D call. The V gene's germline CDR1 is MDHEN and CDR2 SYDVKM. V was clipped by 2 bases and J by 6 bases, with 11 bases between them. This CDR3 is 14 amino acids long. The CDR3 nucleotides read TGTGCCAGCAGTTTACAGGCTAGCGGTCAGCCCCAGCATTTT. Translation: CASSLQASGQPQHF.

The chain recombines TRBV7-9 with TRBJ2-5; 8 bases line up with TRBD1. CDR3 length equals 14 residues. Germline V gives CDR1 SEHNR, CDR2 FQNEAQ (reference sequence). J was trimmed by 5 bases and V by 5 bases; bases with no gene match: 7. The CDR3 is CASSHTTGVETQYF. In nucleotides, the CDR3 is TGTGCCAGCAGCCATACGACAGGGGTGGAGACCCAGTACTTC. The full variable domain, completed using reference TRBV7-9 and TRBJ2-5, is DTGVSQNPRHKITKRGQNVTFRCDPISEHNRLYWYRQTLGQGPEFLTYFQNEAQLEKSRLLSDRFSAERPKGSFSTLEIQRTEQGDSAMYLCASSHTTGVETQYFGPGTRLLVL.

This clone has more than one count but fewer than ten. The gene calls are TRBV4-1 and TRBJ1-3; TRBD1 is a possible D gene (6 bases). The CDR3 has 15 amino acids. Germline lookup yields CDR1 MGHRA and CDR2 YSYEKL. Trimming stripped 8 bases from V and 5 bases from J, with 19 bases between. The CDR3 reads CASGRSRQERNTIYF. The DNA of the CDR3 is TGCGCCAGCGGGAGATCCAGACAGGAAAGAAACACCATATATTTT.